Following are 3 T cell receptor beta chains from one sample sequenced in a study of blood T cell repertoires in COVID-19 (dated by TCRdb to the early 2020s). Libraries were built with the immunoSEQ multiplex PCR assay. TCRdb stores this immuneACCESS table with in-frame sequences only. Part of the clones is absent; in the studies checked, under half of the shortfall reflects unresolved V genes, and no reason is known for the rest. This sample gives about 240,000 clones in total; approximately 90% of them show up just once. The ten largest clones take up 2.6% of the sample. The sample taken for sequencing was PBMCs or T cells enriched from blood (not recorded which). The receptors here all came from a woman in her twenties or thirties with acute COVID-19.

This clone was detected only a few times. This chain links TRBV10-1 with TRBJ2-7, with 7 bases that match TRBD1. Germline-derived CDR1 and CDR2 are WNHNN and SYGVQD (reference sequence). This CDR3 region has 13 residues. After removal of 5 bases from V and 1 base from J, the junction contained 2 bases not matched to a gene. As DNA, the CDR3 is TGCGCCAGCAGTCGGGACAGATCCTACGAGCAGTACTTC. This encodes CASSRDRSYEQYF.

CDR3 DNA sequence: TGTGCCAGCAGTTACTCGGGGACAGGGGGCTATGAGCAGTTCTTC. Its translation is CASSYSGTGGYEQFF. The V and J genes are TRBV6-5 and TRBJ2-1, with 12 bases lining up with TRBD1. Trimming cost V 0 bases and J 8 bases; bases outside gene matches: 2. This CDR3 region has 15 residues. Germline CDR1 and CDR2: MNHEY and SVGAGI.

This clone was recorded once. The V call is TRBV27, the J call TRBJ1-2; maybe TRBD1 (5 bases). Trimming removed 4 bases at V and 0 bases at J, with 15 bases between. Per germline, CDR1 MNHEY and CDR2 SMNVEV (reference sequence). This CDR3 region has 16 residues. The chain's CDR3 is CASSSTNRFSNYGYTF. The CDR3 DNA reads as TGTGCCAGCAGTTCCACAAACAGGTTCTCTAACTATGGCTACACCTTC.